The present T cell receptor beta chain was sequenced within a study of T cells in women clearing cervical HPV infection. Study observations and caveats: Timing of associations relative to infection is unclear; T-cell subsets were not isolated.

A word on this clone: Antigen: not known.

The table came from immunoSEQ multiplex PCR; TCRdb's copy has only in-frame clones and leaves some out. The listing records 20,000 to 25,000 clones. The sample was blood buffy coat. The receptor comes from a woman between 18 and 69 years old with a cervical HPV16 infection that either progressed to CIN3+ or cleared (not recorded which).

CDR3 DNA (partial): TGTGCCAGCAGCTTAGTAGCGGGAGGTCGAGAGACA. Amino acid sequence: CASSLVAGGRET. The CDR3 as a whole reads CASSLVAGGRETAFF. V and J are TRBV7-2 and TRBJ1-1; no clear D. Read data end 3 residues before the CDR3 end; the end is taken from the germline J gene. CDR3 length equals 15 residues. The germline CDR1 and CDR2 sequences are SGHTA and FQGNSA.